This TCR beta chain is drawn from a study of T-cell reconstitution after alpha-beta-depleted transplantation in children. This clonotype was seen a handful of times. Unique molecular identifiers tagged the TCRbeta library. Via MiXCR, TCRdb re-called the PCR reads, giving one row per CDR3 protein. The repertoire consists of about 200,000 distinct CDR3 sequences, with approximately 14% occurring once and the leading ten covering approximately 13%. V lost 5 bases and J lost 4, with 17 bases in between. The CDR3 sequence is 15 residues long. CDR1 and CDR2 from the germline V gene are SEHNR and FQNEAQ (reference sequence).

The source was PBMCs from the stem cell graft donor, collected from the stem cell graft. This receptor was taken from a human donor who donated a stem cell graft to a child with acute lymphoblastic leukemia. The gene calls are TRBV7-9 and TRBJ1-2, with D hard to call. The CDR3 region is CASSLSTQAPYGYTF. In DNA, the CDR3 is TGTGCCAGCAGCCTCAGTACTCAGGCTCCCTATGGCTACACCTTC.